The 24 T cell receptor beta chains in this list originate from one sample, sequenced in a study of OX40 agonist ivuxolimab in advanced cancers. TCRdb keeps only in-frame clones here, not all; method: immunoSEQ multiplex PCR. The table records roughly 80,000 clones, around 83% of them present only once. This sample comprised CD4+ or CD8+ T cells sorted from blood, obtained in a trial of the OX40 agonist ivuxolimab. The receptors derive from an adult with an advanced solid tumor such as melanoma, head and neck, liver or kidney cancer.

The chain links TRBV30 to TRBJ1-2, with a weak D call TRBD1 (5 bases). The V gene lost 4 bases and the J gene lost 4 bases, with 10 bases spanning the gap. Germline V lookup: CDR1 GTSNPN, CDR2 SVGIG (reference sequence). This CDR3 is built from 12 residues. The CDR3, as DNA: TGTGCCTGGACACCCGGGACCTATGGCTACACCTTC. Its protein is CAWTPGTYGYTF.

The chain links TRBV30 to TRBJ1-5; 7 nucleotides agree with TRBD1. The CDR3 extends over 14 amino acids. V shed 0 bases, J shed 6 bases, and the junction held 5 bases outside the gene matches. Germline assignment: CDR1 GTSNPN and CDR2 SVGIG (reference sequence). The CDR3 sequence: CAWSVGQAGQPQHF. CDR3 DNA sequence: TGTGCCTGGAGTGTCGGACAGGCTGGTCAGCCCCAGCATTTT.

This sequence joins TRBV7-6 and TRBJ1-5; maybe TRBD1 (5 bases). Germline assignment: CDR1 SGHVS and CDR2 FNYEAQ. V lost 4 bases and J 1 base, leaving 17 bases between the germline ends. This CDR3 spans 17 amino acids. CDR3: CASSSALTAHSNQPQHF. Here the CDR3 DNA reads TGTGCCAGCAGCTCAGCCCTGACAGCTCACAGCAATCAGCCCCAGCATTTT.

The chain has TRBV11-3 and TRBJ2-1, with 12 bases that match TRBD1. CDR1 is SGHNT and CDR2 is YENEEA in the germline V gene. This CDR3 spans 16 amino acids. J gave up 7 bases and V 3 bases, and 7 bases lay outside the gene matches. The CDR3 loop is CASSFSGQGALNEQFF. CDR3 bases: TGTGCCAGCAGCTTTTCGGGACAGGGGGCATTGAATGAGCAGTTCTTC.

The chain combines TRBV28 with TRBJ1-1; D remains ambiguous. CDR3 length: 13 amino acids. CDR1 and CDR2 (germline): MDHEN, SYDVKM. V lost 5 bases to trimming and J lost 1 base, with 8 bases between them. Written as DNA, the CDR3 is TGTGCCAGCAGTCCGTCGAAGAACACTGAAGCTTTCTTT. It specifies CASSPSKNTEAFF.

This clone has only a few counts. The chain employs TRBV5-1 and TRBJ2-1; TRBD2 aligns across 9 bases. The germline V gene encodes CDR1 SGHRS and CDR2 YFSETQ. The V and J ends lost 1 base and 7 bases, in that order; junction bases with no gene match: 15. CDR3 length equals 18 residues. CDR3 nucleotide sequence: TGCGCCAGCAGCTTGTCTCGACTAGCAGCGGGGGGTTTTAATGAGCAGTTCTTC. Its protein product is CASSLSRLAAGGFNEQFF.

The CDR3 sequence is CAWSQPGGRGEKLFF. CDR3 sequence (DNA): TGTGCCTGGAGTCAGCCCGGGGGGCGAGGAGAAAAACTGTTTTTT. J is TRBJ1-4 and V is TRBV30; D is perhaps TRBD1 (6 bases). Germline V gene lookup returns CDR1 GTSNPN and CDR2 SVGIG (reference sequence). The CDR3 covers 15 residues. The V and J ends lost 2 bases and 8 bases respectively, with 18 bases between them.

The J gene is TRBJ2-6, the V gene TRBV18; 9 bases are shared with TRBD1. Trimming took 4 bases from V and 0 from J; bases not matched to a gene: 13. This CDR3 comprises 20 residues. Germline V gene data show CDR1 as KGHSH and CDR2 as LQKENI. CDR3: CASSLRDRDHTSSGANVLTF. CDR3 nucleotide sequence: TGTGCCAGCTCACTCCGGGACAGGGACCATACAAGCTCTGGGGCCAACGTCCTGACTTTC.

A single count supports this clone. CDR3 protein: CASTPDSSYNSPLHF. The DNA for the CDR3 is TGTGCCAGCACGCCCGACAGCTCCTATAATTCACCCCTCCACTTT. The chain recombines TRBV2 with TRBJ1-6, with D possibly TRBD1 on 5 matching bases. CDR1 is SNHLY, CDR2 FYNNEI, per germline. Trimming shortened V by 7 bases and J by 0 bases, and 10 bases separated the two germline ends. This CDR3 has 15 residues.

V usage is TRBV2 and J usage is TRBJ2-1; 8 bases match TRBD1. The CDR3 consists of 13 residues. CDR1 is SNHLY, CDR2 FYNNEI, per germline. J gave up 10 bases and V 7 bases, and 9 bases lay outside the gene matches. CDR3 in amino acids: CASKGQGAGEQFF. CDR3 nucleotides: TGTGCCAGCAAAGGGCAGGGGGCGGGGGAGCAGTTCTTC.

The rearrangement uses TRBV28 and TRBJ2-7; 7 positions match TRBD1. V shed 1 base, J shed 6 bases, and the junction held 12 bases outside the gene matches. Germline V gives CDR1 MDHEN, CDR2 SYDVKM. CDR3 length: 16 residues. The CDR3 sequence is CASSLYGDREWGEQYF. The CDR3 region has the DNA TGTGCCAGCAGTTTATACGGAGACAGGGAGTGGGGCGAGCAGTACTTC.

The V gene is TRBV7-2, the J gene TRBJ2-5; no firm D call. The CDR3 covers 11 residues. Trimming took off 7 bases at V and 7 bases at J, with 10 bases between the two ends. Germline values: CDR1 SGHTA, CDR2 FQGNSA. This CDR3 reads CASTRKGTQYF. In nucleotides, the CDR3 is TGTGCCAGCACCCGAAAAGGGACCCAGTACTTC.

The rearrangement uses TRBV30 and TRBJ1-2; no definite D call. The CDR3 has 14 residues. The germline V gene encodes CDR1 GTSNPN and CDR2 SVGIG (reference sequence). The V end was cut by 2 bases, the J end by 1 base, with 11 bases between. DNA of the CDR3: TGTGCCTGGAGTAAGTCAGTACTTAACTATGGCTACACCTTC. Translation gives CAWSKSVLNYGYTF.

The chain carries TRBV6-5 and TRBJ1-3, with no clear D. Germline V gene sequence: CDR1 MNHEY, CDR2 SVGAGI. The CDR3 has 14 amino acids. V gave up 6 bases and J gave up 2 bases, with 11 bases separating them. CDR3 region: CASSSGSAGNTIYF. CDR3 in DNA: TGTGCCAGCAGCTCGGGTAGCGCTGGAAACACCATATATTTT.

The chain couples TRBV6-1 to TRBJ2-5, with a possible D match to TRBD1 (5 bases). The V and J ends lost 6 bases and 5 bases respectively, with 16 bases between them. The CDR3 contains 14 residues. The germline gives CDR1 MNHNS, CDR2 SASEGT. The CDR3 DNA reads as TGTGCCAGCAGGGGGCGTAATTTAGTGGAGACCCAGTACTTC. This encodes CASRGRNLVETQYF.

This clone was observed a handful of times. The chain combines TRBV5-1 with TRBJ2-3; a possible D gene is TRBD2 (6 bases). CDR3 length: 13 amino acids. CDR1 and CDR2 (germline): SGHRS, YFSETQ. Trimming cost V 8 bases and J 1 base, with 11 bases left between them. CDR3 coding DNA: TGCGCCAGTGCTAGCGTTGGCACAGATACGCAGTATTTT. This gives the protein CASASVGTDTQYF.

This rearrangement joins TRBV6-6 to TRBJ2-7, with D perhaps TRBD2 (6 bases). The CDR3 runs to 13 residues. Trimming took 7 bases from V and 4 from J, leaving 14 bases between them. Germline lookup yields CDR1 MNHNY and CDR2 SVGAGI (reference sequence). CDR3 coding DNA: TGTGCCAGCAATGAGGCAGGGAGGTACGAGCAGTACTTC. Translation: CASNEAGRYEQYF.

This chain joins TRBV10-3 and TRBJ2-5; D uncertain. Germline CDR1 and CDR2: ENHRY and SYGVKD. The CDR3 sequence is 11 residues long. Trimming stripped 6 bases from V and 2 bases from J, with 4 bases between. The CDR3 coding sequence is TGTGCCATCAGGGGACAAGAGACCCAGTACTTC. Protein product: CAIRGQETQYF.

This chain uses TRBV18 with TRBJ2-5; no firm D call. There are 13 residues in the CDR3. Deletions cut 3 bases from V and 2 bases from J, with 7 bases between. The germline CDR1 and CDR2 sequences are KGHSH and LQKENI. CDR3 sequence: CASSPLPQETQYF. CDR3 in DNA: TGTGCCAGCTCACCCTTACCACAAGAGACCCAGTACTTC.

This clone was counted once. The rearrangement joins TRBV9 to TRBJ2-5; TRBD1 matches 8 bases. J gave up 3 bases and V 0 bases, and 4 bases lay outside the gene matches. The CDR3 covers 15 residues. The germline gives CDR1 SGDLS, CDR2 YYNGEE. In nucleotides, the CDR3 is TGTGCCAGCAGCGTAGACCAGGGGGCCAAAGAGACCCAGTACTTC. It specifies CASSVDQGAKETQYF.

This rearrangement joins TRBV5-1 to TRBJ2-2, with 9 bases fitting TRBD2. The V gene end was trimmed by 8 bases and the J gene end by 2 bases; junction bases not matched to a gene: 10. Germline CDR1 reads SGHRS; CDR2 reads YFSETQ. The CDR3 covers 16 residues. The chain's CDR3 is CASIDLAGLNTGELFF. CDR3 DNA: TGCGCCAGTATAGACCTAGCGGGATTAAACACCGGGGAGCTGTTTTTT.

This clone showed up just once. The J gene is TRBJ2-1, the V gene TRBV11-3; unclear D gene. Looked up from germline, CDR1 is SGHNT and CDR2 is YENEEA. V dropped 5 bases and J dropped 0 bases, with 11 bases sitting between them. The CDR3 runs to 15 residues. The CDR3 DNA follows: TGTGCCAGCAGCCCCGAGAGTAGCTCCTACAATGAGCAGTTCTTC. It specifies CASSPESSSYNEQFF. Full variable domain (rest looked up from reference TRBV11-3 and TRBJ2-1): EAGVVQSPRYKIIEKKQPVAFWCNPISGHNTLYWYLQNLGQGPELLIRYENEEAVDDSQLPKDRFSAERLKGVDSTLKIQPAELGDSAVYLCASSPESSSYNEQFFGPGTRLTVL.

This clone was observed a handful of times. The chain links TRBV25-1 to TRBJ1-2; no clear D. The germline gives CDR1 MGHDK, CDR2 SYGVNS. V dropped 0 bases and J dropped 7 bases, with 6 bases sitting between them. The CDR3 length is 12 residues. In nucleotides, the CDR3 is TGTGCCAGCAGTGAATATGTGGGTGGCTACACCTTC. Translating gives CASSEYVGGYTF.

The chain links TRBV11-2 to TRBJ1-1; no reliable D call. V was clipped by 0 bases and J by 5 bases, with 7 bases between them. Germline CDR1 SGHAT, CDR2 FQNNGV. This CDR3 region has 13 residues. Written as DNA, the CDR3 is TGTGCCAGCAGCTTAGAATCCTGGACTGAAGCTTTCTTT. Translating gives CASSLESWTEAFF. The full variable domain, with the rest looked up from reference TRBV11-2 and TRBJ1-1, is EAGVAQSPRYKIIEKRQSVAFWCNPISGHATLYWYQQILGQGPKLLIQFQNNGVVDDSQLPKDRFSAERLKGVDSTLKIQPAKLEDSAVYLCASSLESWTEAFFGQGTRLTVV.